The 31 T cell receptor beta chains in this list originate from one sample, sequenced in a study of response to subunit inactivated influenza vaccine. TCRdb independently ran MiXCR on the RT-PCR reads; one entry per CDR3 protein. This sample yields just under 550,000 distinct CDR3 sequences, of which less than 25% are seen a single time; under 3.5% belongs to the top ten. The sample also formed part of further work on T cells expressing NK-cell markers. That publication notes: The authors generated TCR beta cDNA through 5'RACE template switching with UMIs.

The specimen was CD4+ T cells sorted from PBMCs, collected 12 days after vaccination. Source of these receptors: a man aged 50 or older who received an inactivated influenza vaccine.

This chain connects TRBV7-9 to TRBJ2-1; maybe TRBD1 (6 bases). Germline V gives CDR1 SEHNR, CDR2 FQNEAQ (reference sequence). V was pared by 5 bases and J by 5 bases, with 22 bases between. The CDR3 is 17 residues long. As DNA, the CDR3 is TGTGCCAGCAGCCCTAGCCGTGGACAGTCATATAACAATGAGCAGTTCTTC. As protein: CASSPSRGQSYNNEQFF.

Many counts were recorded for this clonotype. CDR3: CASSPNRGFEQFF. DNA of the CDR3: TGTGCCAGCAGCCCCAACAGGGGTTTTGAGCAGTTCTTC. The V and J genes are TRBV7-2 and TRBJ2-1; TRBD1 aligns across 7 bases. This CDR3 is built from 13 residues. Germline-derived CDR1 and CDR2 are SGHTA and FQGNSA. After removal of 5 bases from V and 9 bases from J, the junction contained 7 bases not matched to a gene.

This sequence joins TRBV2 and TRBJ1-4, with 8 positions matching TRBD1. There are 15 residues in the CDR3. V shed 2 bases and J 3 bases; nucleotides not matched to a gene: 2. Germline values: CDR1 SNHLY, CDR2 FYNNEI. CDR3 amino acids: CASSEQGASNEKLFF. Written as DNA, the CDR3 is TGTGCCAGCAGTGAACAGGGGGCGTCTAATGAAAAACTGTTTTTT.

In the case of this clonotype: Since a much larger clone is just one base distant, this may be a read error. The V and J genes are TRBV20-1 and TRBJ2-7; D remains ambiguous. The CDR3 totals 10 residues. V lost 3 bases and J lost 2, with 2 bases in between. Germline V lookup: CDR1 DFQATT, CDR2 SNEGSKA (reference sequence). The CDR3 loop reads CSASTYEQYF. CDR3 DNA sequence: TGCAGTGCTAGTACCTACGAGCAGTACTTC.

The chain combines TRBV18 with TRBJ1-6; a possible D gene is TRBD1 (5 bases). The CDR3 covers 17 residues. Per germline, CDR1 KGHSH and CDR2 LQKENI. The ends were cut back, 4 bases at V and 7 bases at J, with 20 bases in the middle. CDR3 in amino acids: CASSRVGGEPRNSPLHF. Written as DNA, the CDR3 is TGTGCCAGCTCACGAGTGGGGGGAGAGCCCAGAAATTCACCCCTCCACTTT.

This chain links TRBV28 with TRBJ2-5, with TRBD1 as a possible D gene (5 bases). The V and J ends lost 8 bases and 1 base respectively, with 17 bases between them. The germline V gene encodes CDR1 MDHEN and CDR2 SYDVKM. CDR3 length equals 15 residues. For the CDR3, the DNA is TGTGCCAGCTCTACAAAAGCCAGGGCCCAAGAGACCCAGTACTTC. Translating it yields CASSTKARAQETQYF. Filled out from reference TRBV28 and TRBJ2-5, the complete variable domain reads DVKVTQSSRYLVKRTGEKVFLECVQDMDHENMFWYRQDPGLGLRLIYFSYDVKMKEKGDIPEGYSVSREKKERFSLILESASTNQTSMYLCASSTKARAQETQYFGPGTRLLVL.

The rearrangement links TRBV7-2 to TRBJ2-2, with TRBD2 as a possible D gene (5 bases). V was clipped by 0 bases and J by 7 bases, with 9 bases between them. CDR3 length: 14 amino acids. From germline, CDR1 is SGHTA and CDR2 FQGNSA. The CDR3 is CASSLAREHGELFF. In DNA form, the CDR3 reads TGTGCCAGCAGCTTAGCACGGGAACACGGGGAGCTGTTTTTT.

The V call is TRBV2, the J call TRBJ2-7; TRBD2 agrees at 8 bases. J lost 5 bases, V lost 4 bases, and 10 bases had no gene match. Germline V CDR1 and CDR2: SNHLY, FYNNEI. This CDR3 comprises 15 residues. The DNA for the CDR3 is TGTGCCAGCAGTGTCGTAGACGGGAGGGGGGACGAGCAGTACTTC. The encoded protein is CASSVVDGRGDEQYF. The full variable domain, completed using reference TRBV2 and TRBJ2-7, is EPEVTQTPSHQVTQMGQEVILRCVPISNHLYFYWYRQILGQKVEFLVSFYNNEISEKSEIFDDQFSVERPDGSNFTLKIRSTKLEDSAMYFCASSVVDGRGDEQYFGPGTRLTVT.

The gene calls are TRBV7-9 and TRBJ2-2, with 7 bases that match TRBD1. V was pared by 5 bases and J by 3 bases, with 3 bases of the junction left unmatched. Germline assignment: CDR1 SEHNR and CDR2 FQNEAQ (reference sequence). This CDR3 spans 14 amino acids. The CDR3 DNA is TGTGCCAGCAGCCAGGGACAGTACACCGGGGAGCTGTTTTTT. Translated: CASSQGQYTGELFF.

The rearrangement links TRBV20-1 to TRBJ1-6, with D hard to call. CDR3 length equals 13 residues. V dropped 3 bases and J dropped 11 bases, with 14 bases sitting between them. The germline gives CDR1 DFQATT, CDR2 SNEGSKA (reference sequence). The CDR3 DNA reads TGCAGTGCTAGGCCCCCAGCAAAGACACCCCTCCACTTT. Protein product: CSARPPAKTPLHF.

The V call is TRBV19, the J call TRBJ2-2; D call uncertain. This CDR3 has 14 residues. V was pared by 6 bases and J by 3 bases, with 11 bases between. From germline, CDR1 is LNHDA and CDR2 SQIVND (reference sequence). Here the CDR3 reads CASRTDGYTGELFF. In DNA form, the CDR3 reads TGTGCCAGTAGAACGGACGGCTACACCGGGGAGCTGTTTTTT.

The J gene is TRBJ1-5, the V gene TRBV6-1; D call uncertain. With 1 base removed from V and 10 bases from J, the gap between germline ends came to 11 bases. This CDR3 region has 13 residues. Germline assignment: CDR1 MNHNS and CDR2 SASEGT. The CDR3 loop is CASSEGGPRPQHF. In DNA, the CDR3 is TGTGCCAGCAGTGAAGGGGGTCCTCGACCCCAGCATTTT.

This chain uses TRBV7-2 with TRBJ2-1; 7 bases match TRBD2. V lost 1 base and J lost 2; bases outside the gene matches: 5. The CDR3 length is 16 residues. Germline CDR1 SGHTA, CDR2 FQGNSA. The CDR3 nucleotides are TGTGCCAGCAGCTTAGTGGGGGGGAAGACCTACAATGAGCAGTTCTTC. Translated: CASSLVGGKTYNEQFF.

This clonotype has ten or more counts. One end of the junction is discordant with germline, which a read error may explain. J is TRBJ2-5 and V is TRBV3-1, with D possibly matching TRBD2 (7 bases). The CDR3 is 15 residues long. CDR1 and CDR2 (germline): LGHDT, YNNKEL (reference sequence). CDR3 protein: CASSQVKGGGETQYF. For the CDR3, the DNA is TGTGCCAGCAGTCAAGTCAAGGGAGGGGGGGAGACCCAGTACTTC.

The V gene is TRBV7-2, the J gene TRBJ2-2; a weak D match, TRBD2 (5 bases). Germline V gene sequence: CDR1 SGHTA, CDR2 FQGNSA. The CDR3 sequence is 17 residues long. Trimming left V 5 bases short and J 0 bases short, with 16 bases between. The CDR3 protein is CASSPGEFLANTGELFF. The CDR3 bases are TGTGCCAGCAGCCCCGGGGAATTTCTTGCGAACACCGGGGAGCTGTTTTTT.

This clonotype was counted at least ten times. The chain is built from TRBV7-2 and TRBJ2-5; the D is unclear. Trimming cost V 3 bases and J 5 bases, with 10 bases left between them. This CDR3 region has 13 residues. CDR1 and CDR2 from the germline V gene are SGHTA and FQGNSA. Written as DNA, the CDR3 is TGTGCCAGCAGCTTTAGTCTCGGGGAGACCCAGTACTTC. Translated: CASSFSLGETQYF.

This chain connects TRBV20-1 to TRBJ1-5, with D maybe TRBD1 (5 bases). The CDR3 extends over 14 amino acids. Germline CDR1 DFQATT, CDR2 SNEGSKA (reference sequence). With 0 bases removed from V and 3 bases from J, the gap between germline ends came to 9 bases. The chain's CDR3 is CSARDARANQPQHF. DNA of the CDR3: TGCAGTGCTAGAGATGCCAGGGCCAATCAGCCCCAGCATTTT.

The chain combines TRBV4-3 with TRBJ1-2; D may be TRBD1 (6 bases). This CDR3 region has 16 residues. Germline V gives CDR1 LGHNA, CDR2 YSLEER. Trimming cost V 3 bases and J 2 bases, with 16 bases left between them. The CDR3 sequence is CASSQMWWGPNYGYTF. The CDR3 DNA reads TGCGCCAGCAGCCAGATGTGGTGGGGGCCCAACTATGGCTACACCTTC.

This clonotype was detected a few times. The chain links TRBV5-8 to TRBJ2-5; unclear D gene. The CDR3 is 12 amino acids. In germline, CDR1 is SGHTS, CDR2 YDEGEE. V was trimmed by 4 bases and J by 6 bases, leaving 10 bases between them. CDR3 DNA: TGTGCCAGCAGCACCGGGCAACAGACCCAGTACTTC. It specifies CASSTGQQTQYF.

V is TRBV10-3 and J is TRBJ1-1, with D possibly being TRBD1 (6 bases). Trimming stripped 0 bases from V and 4 bases from J, with 12 bases between. Germline V CDR1 and CDR2: ENHRY, SYGVKD. The CDR3 spans 15 residues. DNA for the CDR3: TGTGCCATCAGTGAGTCCGCAGGGGTAGGCACTGAAGCTTTCTTT. It codes for CAISESAGVGTEAFF.

The genes are TRBV15 and TRBJ2-2; D not certain. There are 15 residues in the CDR3. Trimming cost V 8 bases and J 5 bases, with 18 bases left between them. Germline CDR1 LNHNV, CDR2 YYDKDF (reference sequence). The CDR3 DNA sequence: TGTGCCACCCAAATGAACACTGGGCTAACCGGGGAGCTGTTTTTT. Translating it yields CATQMNTGLTGELFF.

This clonotype has only a few counts. This sequence joins TRBV20-1 and TRBJ2-5; TRBD1 matches 7 bases. Per germline, CDR1 DFQATT and CDR2 SNEGSKA (reference sequence). The CDR3 extends over 13 amino acids. Trimming took 5 bases from V and 5 from J; bases not matched to a gene: 8. The CDR3 region is CSASTGAWETQYF. Written as DNA, the CDR3 is TGCAGTGCTTCTACAGGGGCCTGGGAGACCCAGTACTTC.

CDR3 nucleotides: TGTGCCAGCAGTTTAGCAGGACAGGAAGCTTTCTTT. Amino acids: CASSLAGQEAFF. The chain links TRBV12-3 or TRBV12-4 to TRBJ1-1; a weak D match, TRBD1 (6 bases). The CDR3 loop spans 12 amino acids. V gave up 0 bases and J gave up 8 bases, with 7 bases separating them.

This clonotype was seen a few times. The V and J genes are TRBV28 and TRBJ1-5, with D perhaps matching TRBD1 (5 bases). The CDR3 spans 12 residues. Deletions cut 4 bases from V and 11 bases from J, with 12 bases between. Germline V lookup: CDR1 MDHEN, CDR2 SYDVKM. CDR3 amino acids: CASSSQAGAQHF. CDR3 in DNA: TGTGCCAGCAGTTCTCAAGCGGGGGCCCAGCATTTT.

This clonotype was observed a few times. The genes are TRBV29-1 and TRBJ2-3; perhaps TRBD2 as D (5 bases). Germline V gene sequence: CDR1 SQVTM, CDR2 ANQGSEA. Trimming removed 3 bases at V and 2 bases at J, with 9 bases between. The CDR3 has 13 residues. DNA of the CDR3: TGCAGCGTTGACCCGGGAATCACAGATACGCAGTATTTT. Amino acids: CSVDPGITDTQYF.

This chain connects TRBV20-1 to TRBJ2-1; D is ambiguous. Germline assignment: CDR1 DFQATT and CDR2 SNEGSKA (reference sequence). Trimming pared 6 bases from V and 0 bases from J, leaving 12 bases between. The CDR3 extends over 14 amino acids. The CDR3 protein is CSAHHFSSYNEQFF. DNA of the CDR3: TGCAGTGCGCACCACTTTAGCTCCTACAATGAGCAGTTCTTC.

This clonotype has more than one count but fewer than ten. The chain carries TRBV5-1 and TRBJ2-5, with D hard to call. The CDR3 has 16 residues. V dropped 3 bases and J dropped 2 bases, with 17 bases sitting between them. The germline CDR1 and CDR2 sequences are SGHRS and YFSETQ. The CDR3 reads CASSYSSGIRQETQYF. CDR3 coding DNA: TGCGCCAGCAGCTACTCCTCGGGTATAAGACAAGAGACCCAGTACTTC.

The rearrangement joins TRBV7-2 to TRBJ2-7; D may match TRBD1 or TRBD2 (5 bases each). The CDR3 has 14 amino acids. CDR1 is SGHTA, CDR2 FQGNSA, per germline. Trimming cost V 5 bases and J 0 bases, with 11 bases left between them. The CDR3 DNA reads as TGTGCCAGCAGCCACTTGGGACCCTCCTACGAGCAGTACTTC. Protein sequence: CASSHLGPSYEQYF.

This clonotype has only a few counts. The chain has TRBV11-2 and TRBJ1-5, with D uncertain. Germline CDR1 is SGHAT and CDR2 is FQNNGV. This CDR3 has 14 amino acids. V dropped 3 bases and J dropped 7 bases, with 13 bases sitting between them. The CDR3 spells CASSLLGVGQPQHF. In nucleotides, the CDR3 is TGTGCCAGCAGCTTGCTCGGGGTTGGACAGCCCCAGCATTTT.

This clonotype appeared a few times. V gene TRBV7-9 combines with J gene TRBJ1-2; TRBD1 matches 8 bases. This CDR3 is built from 13 residues. CDR1 SEHNR and CDR2 FQNEAQ come from the germline V gene (reference sequence). With V trimmed by 6 bases and J by 3 bases, 3 bases remained unmatched. The CDR3 nucleotides are TGTGCCAGCAGTTCAGGGGGCGACTATGGCTACACCTTC. It encodes CASSSGGDYGYTF.

This CDR3 is CASSKARGLQDGYTF. In nucleotides, the CDR3 is TGTGCCAGCAGCAAAGCCCGGGGTTTGCAGGATGGCTACACCTTC. V usage is TRBV21-1 and J usage is TRBJ1-2; the listed D gene, TRBD1, was not tested against the DNA. TRBV21-1 is a known pseudogene. The CDR3 spans 15 residues.